The clone carrying this TCR beta chain has only a few counts. The assay was immunoSEQ multiplex PCR, and TCRdb's table has in-frame clones only and misses some. The table shows 200,000 or so clones, with about 85% occurring only once. This CDR3 spans 14 amino acids. V gave up 4 bases and J gave up 7 bases; unmatched junction bases: 4. Germline V gene lookup returns CDR1 KGHSH and CDR2 LQKENI. The data stem from a study of blood T cell repertoires in COVID-19. The rearrangement links TRBV18 to TRBJ2-2; 9 nucleotides line up with TRBD2. The receptor was isolated from a man aged 25-40 years who had recovered from COVID-19. Material: PBMCs or T cells enriched from blood (not recorded which). In DNA, the CDR3 is TGTGCCAGCTCACGGGGGACTAGCTTCGGGGAGCTGTTTTTT. Translated: CASSRGTSFGELFF.